This T cell receptor (beta chain) was found in a study of post-analysis software for immune sequencing data. Study observations and caveats: The study found TRBV5-6, TRBV5-1 and TRBV20-1 among a handful of TRBV segments more frequent in patients than controls. Controls showed significantly higher normalized Chao1 diversity than did multiple sclerosis patients.

For this clonotype: Its antigen is unidentified.

Trimming took 11 bases from V and 1 from J, leaving 11 bases between them. From germline, CDR1 is SNHLY and CDR2 FYNNEI. The CDR3 is made up of 13 amino acids. Sequencing libraries made from TCR beta cDNA carried unique molecular identifiers. TCRdb reprocessed the PCR reads via MiXCR and lists one record per CDR3 protein. The repertoire holds approximately 250,000 distinct CDR3 sequences, with approximately 34% as singletons. Sequenced input: blood. The TCR was taken from a girl aged 5-17 years with multiple sclerosis. The rearrangement joins TRBV2 to TRBJ2-2; a weak D match, TRBD1 (5 bases). The DNA for the CDR3 is TGTGCCGGCACTACAGGGAACACCGGGGAGCTGTTTTTT. The encoded protein is CAGTTGNTGELFF.